This record concerns one T cell receptor beta chain sequence. Its specificity is unknown. Unique-molecular-identifier-tagged TCR beta cDNA libraries were used. One entry per CDR3 protein, called by TCRdb with MiXCR from the PCR reads. The sample lists 350,000 to 450,000 distinct CDR3 sequences, roughly 36% occurring once. These data originate in a study of post-analysis software for immune sequencing data. This CDR3 has 15 residues. Germline CDR1 is SEHNR and CDR2 is FQNEAQ (reference sequence). The J segment lost 1 base and the V segment lost 1 base, leaving 3 bases of the junction unmatched. Study-wide results and limits: TRBV segments more frequent in patients than in controls numbered five and included TRBV5-6, TRBV5-1 and TRBV20-1.

The receptor was derived from a girl between 5 and 17 years old with multiple sclerosis. The rearrangement links TRBV7-9 to TRBJ2-5; 7 bases are shared with TRBD1. Sequenced input: blood. CDR3 sequence: CASSLDRGPQETQYF. The CDR3 DNA follows: TGTGCCAGCAGCTTAGACAGGGGTCCCCAAGAGACCCAGTACTTC.